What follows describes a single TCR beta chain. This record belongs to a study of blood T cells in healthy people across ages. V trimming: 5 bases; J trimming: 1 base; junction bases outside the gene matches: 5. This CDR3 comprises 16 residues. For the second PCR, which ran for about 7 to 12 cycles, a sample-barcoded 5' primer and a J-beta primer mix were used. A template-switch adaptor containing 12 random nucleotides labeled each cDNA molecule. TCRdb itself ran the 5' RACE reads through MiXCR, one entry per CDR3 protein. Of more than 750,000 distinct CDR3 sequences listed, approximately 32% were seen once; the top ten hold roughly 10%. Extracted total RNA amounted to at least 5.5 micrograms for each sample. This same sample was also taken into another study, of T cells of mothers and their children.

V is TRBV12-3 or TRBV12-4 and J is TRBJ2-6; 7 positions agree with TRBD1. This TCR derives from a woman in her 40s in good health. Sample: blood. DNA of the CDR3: TGTGCCAGCAGTAAAGGGACAGTATCTGGGGCCAACGTCCTGACTTTC. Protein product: CASSKGTVSGANVLTF.